A selection of T cell receptor beta chains follows, all from one sample in a study of T cell responses to AZD1222 COVID-19 vaccine. Measured with immunoSEQ multiplex PCR; TCRdb has only the in-frame clones, and not every one. The table records tens of thousands of clones, 90% of them present only once. The material was peripheral blood, obtained on day 0 of AZD1222 vaccination. The receptors stem from an adult in good health. CDR3s include the opening cysteine and the closing phenylalanine or tryptophan. The order of the fields is D gene, V gene, J gene, clone size, CDR3 DNA, CDR3 protein. A D gene is named only where the DNA matches it firmly. Not every row has a clone size; where given, it reads once, few, many or a size class.

D gene: .; V gene: TRBV30; J gene: TRBJ1-2; clone size: few; CDR3 DNA: TGTGCCTGCGACCAAGGGAGCTACACCTTC; CDR3 protein: CACDQGSYTF
D gene: TRBD1; V gene: TRBV4-3; J gene: TRBJ2-5; clone size: .; CDR3 DNA: TGCGCCAGCAGCACAGGGGGCTTAGAGACCCAGTACTTC; CDR3 protein: CASSTGGLETQYF
D gene: .; V gene: TRBV9; J gene: TRBJ1-2; clone size: .; CDR3 DNA: TGTGCCAGCAGCGCCGGGCGGGGGACAAAAGGCTACACCTTC; CDR3 protein: CASSAGRGTKGYTF
D gene: TRBD1; V gene: TRBV6-2/TRBV6-3; J gene: TRBJ1-5; clone size: .; CDR3 DNA: TGTGCCAGCAGTAAGGGACAGGGTAGACTCTGGGTGAGCAATCAGCCCCAGCATTTT; CDR3 protein: CASSKGQGRLWVSNQPQHF
D gene: .; V gene: TRBV7-2; J gene: TRBJ1-6; clone size: .; CDR3 DNA: TGTGCCAGCAGCCCGTATCTCGACTCACCCCTCCACTTT; CDR3 protein: CASSPYLDSPLHF
D gene: .; V gene: TRBV10-3; J gene: TRBJ2-5; clone size: .; CDR3 DNA: TGTGCCATCAGTAACACAGGGCGCCAAGAGACCCAGTACTTC; CDR3 protein: CAISNTGRQETQYF
D gene: .; V gene: TRBV14; J gene: TRBJ2-3; clone size: .; CDR3 DNA: TGTGCCAGCAGCCAAGATACCAGGGCAGATACGCAGTATTTT; CDR3 protein: CASSQDTRADTQYF
D gene: .; V gene: TRBV6-5; J gene: TRBJ1-2; clone size: .; CDR3 DNA: TGTGCCAGCAGTTACTCTGGGGTTGCGGCTAACTATGGCTACACCTTC; CDR3 protein: CASSYSGVAANYGYTF
D gene: TRBD1; V gene: TRBV4-2; J gene: TRBJ1-6; clone size: once; CDR3 DNA: TGTGCCAGCAGCCGGAGGGCGGACAGGGGACAACATTCACCCCTCCACTTT; CDR3 protein: CASSRRADRGQHSPLHF
D gene: .; V gene: TRBV7-2; J gene: TRBJ1-5; clone size: .; CDR3 DNA: TGTGCCAGCAGCGCGGGACCAATGTATAGCAATCAGCCCCAGCATTTT; CDR3 protein: CASSAGPMYSNQPQHF
D gene: .; V gene: TRBV7-2; J gene: TRBJ2-1; clone size: .; CDR3 DNA: TGTGCCAGCAGCAGATCAGAGTTCCTTGAGCAGTTCTTC; CDR3 protein: CASSRSEFLEQFF
D gene: .; V gene: TRBV7-9; J gene: TRBJ2-2; clone size: few; CDR3 DNA: TGTGCCAGCAGCCCCCTCGAGGGACAGAACACCGGGGAGCTGTTTTTT; CDR3 protein: CASSPLEGQNTGELFF
D gene: .; V gene: TRBV6-6; J gene: TRBJ1-5; clone size: .; CDR3 DNA: TGTGCCAGCACCGAAGCGGTATCAGAGCCCCAGCATTTT; CDR3 protein: CASTEAVSEPQHF
D gene: TRBD1; V gene: TRBV27; J gene: TRBJ1-1; clone size: .; CDR3 DNA: TGTGCCAGCATCTTAAAGGGAGGGGGCCGGACTGAAGCTTTCTTT; CDR3 protein: CASILKGGGRTEAFF
D gene: .; V gene: TRBV6-5; J gene: TRBJ1-2; clone size: .; CDR3 DNA: TGTGCCAGCAGTACCAGGACAGAGTGGAACTATGGCTACACCTTC; CDR3 protein: CASSTRTEWNYGYTF
D gene: TRBD2; V gene: TRBV11-3; J gene: TRBJ2-2; clone size: .; CDR3 DNA: TGTGCCAGCAGCTTAGATCAGCGGGAGAACACCGGGGAGCTGTTTTTT; CDR3 protein: CASSLDQRENTGELFF
D gene: TRBD1; V gene: TRBV7-9; J gene: TRBJ2-5; clone size: .; CDR3 DNA: TGTGCCAGCAGCTTGGGACAGACCCTCAAAGGGGGAGAGACCCAGTACTTC; CDR3 protein: CASSLGQTLKGGETQYF
D gene: .; V gene: TRBV2; J gene: TRBJ1-3; clone size: few; CDR3 DNA: TGTGCCAGCAGTGAGGGCAGGGAAGCTGGAAACACCATATATTTT; CDR3 protein: CASSEGREAGNTIYF
D gene: .; V gene: TRBV3-1/TRBV3-2; J gene: TRBJ2-3; clone size: .; CDR3 DNA: TGTGCCAGCAGCCACCCGGGGGTTAATACGCAGTATTTT; CDR3 protein: CASSHPGVNTQYF
D gene: .; V gene: TRBV5-1; J gene: TRBJ1-3; clone size: .; CDR3 DNA: TGCGCCAGCAGCCTGGCTCAGGCTGACTCTGGAAACACCATATATTTT; CDR3 protein: CASSLAQADSGNTIYF
D gene: .; V gene: TRBV2; J gene: TRBJ1-2; clone size: once; CDR3 DNA: TGTGCCAGCAGTGAAGCGGGGGTTGGGTCCTACTATGGCTACACCTTC; CDR3 protein: CASSEAGVGSYYGYTF
D gene: .; V gene: TRBV7-2; J gene: TRBJ1-6; clone size: .; CDR3 DNA: TGTGCCAGCAGCTTAACGGGGAATCCAAATTCACCCCTCCACTTT; CDR3 protein: CASSLTGNPNSPLHF
D gene: .; V gene: TRBV6-5; J gene: TRBJ1-2; clone size: .; CDR3 DNA: TGTGCCAGCAGGGGAGAGTCACCGGGCTACACCTTC; CDR3 protein: CASRGESPGYTF
D gene: .; V gene: TRBV2; J gene: TRBJ1-5; clone size: .; CDR3 DNA: TGTGCCAGCAGGCGAACGTGGGGGAGAGATCAGCCCCAGCATTTT; CDR3 protein: CASRRTWGRDQPQHF
D gene: TRBD1; V gene: TRBV6-4; J gene: TRBJ1-6; clone size: .; CDR3 DNA: TGTGCCAGCAGCCCGGACAGGGGAAATTCACCCCTCCACTTT; CDR3 protein: CASSPDRGNSPLHF
D gene: TRBD1; V gene: TRBV18; J gene: TRBJ1-1; clone size: .; CDR3 DNA: TGTGCCAGCTCACTCGGGACAGGGACGAACACTGAAGCTTTCTTT; CDR3 protein: CASSLGTGTNTEAFF
D gene: TRBD1; V gene: TRBV20-1; J gene: TRBJ1-2; clone size: .; CDR3 DNA: TGCAGTGCTAGTCATCAGGGGGCCCTGGGTGGCTACACCTTC; CDR3 protein: CSASHQGALGGYTF
D gene: TRBD1; V gene: TRBV19; J gene: TRBJ2-7; clone size: .; CDR3 DNA: TGTGCCAGTAGAAAGGGACAGGGGGCCTACGAGCAGTACTTC; CDR3 protein: CASRKGQGAYEQYF
D gene: TRBD1; V gene: TRBV10-3; J gene: TRBJ1-6; clone size: .; CDR3 DNA: TGTGCCATCCAGCCTGGACAGGGCGATAATTCACCCCTCCACTTT; CDR3 protein: CAIQPGQGDNSPLHF
D gene: TRBD1; V gene: TRBV3-1/TRBV3-2; J gene: TRBJ1-1; clone size: .; CDR3 DNA: TGTGCCAGCAGCCAAGAATGGGATGACAGGGAGAACACTGAAGCTTTCTTT; CDR3 protein: CASSQEWDDRENTEAFF
D gene: .; V gene: TRBV5-1; J gene: TRBJ1-3; clone size: .; CDR3 DNA: TGCGCCAGCAGCACGGGTGGAAACACCATATATTTT; CDR3 protein: CASSTGGNTIYF
D gene: .; V gene: TRBV24-1; J gene: TRBJ1-3; clone size: .; CDR3 DNA: TGTGCCACCAGTGACCTTGACAGTGCCTCTGGAAACACCATATATTTT; CDR3 protein: CATSDLDSASGNTIYF
D gene: .; V gene: TRBV3-1/TRBV3-2; J gene: TRBJ1-1; clone size: few; CDR3 DNA: TGTGCCAGCAGCCAGGGGGGGGCTAACACTGAAGCTTTCTTT; CDR3 protein: CASSQGGANTEAFF
D gene: TRBD1; V gene: TRBV28; J gene: TRBJ1-2; clone size: .; CDR3 DNA: TGTGCCAGCAGTTCGGCCCGACAGGGGGCGGGCCCTTATGGCTACACCTTC; CDR3 protein: CASSSARQGAGPYGYTF
D gene: .; V gene: TRBV7-2; J gene: TRBJ1-3; clone size: .; CDR3 DNA: TGTGCCAGCAGCTTTAATGACATAAGGTCTGGAAACACCATATATTTT; CDR3 protein: CASSFNDIRSGNTIYF
D gene: .; V gene: TRBV30; J gene: TRBJ1-2; clone size: .; CDR3 DNA: TGTGCCTGCGGGGGGTATGGCTACACCTTC; CDR3 protein: CACGGYGYTF
D gene: .; V gene: TRBV4-1; J gene: TRBJ1-1; clone size: .; CDR3 DNA: TGCGCCAGCACCCAGGCAGGTACTGAAGCTTTCTTT; CDR3 protein: CASTQAGTEAFF
D gene: .; V gene: TRBV18; J gene: TRBJ1-1; clone size: .; CDR3 DNA: TGTGCCAGCTCAACGGCCGAGGGGTCTGAAGCTTTCTTT; CDR3 protein: CASSTAEGSEAFF
D gene: .; V gene: TRBV3-1/TRBV3-2; J gene: TRBJ1-1; clone size: .; CDR3 DNA: TGTGCCAGCAGGGGACTGGGAGGAAACACTGAAGCTTTCTTT; CDR3 protein: CASRGLGGNTEAFF
D gene: .; V gene: TRBV10-3; J gene: TRBJ1-2; clone size: .; CDR3 DNA: TGTGCCATCAGATACTATGGCTACACCTTC; CDR3 protein: CAIRYYGYTF